The rows below give T cell receptor beta chains drawn from one sample of a study of metastatic and nonmetastatic thyroid tumors. TCRdb re-analyzed the PCR reads through MiXCR. The sample lists just under 20,000 clones; 27% were seen once. The source material was blood. These receptors were taken from a female donor with papillary thyroid cancer or a benign thyroid nodule (not recorded which). Some clones in this sample may be carry-over from other donors' samples. CDR3s include the opening cysteine and the closing phenylalanine or tryptophan. The order of the fields is D gene, clone size, V gene, J gene, CDR3 DNA, CDR3 protein. The D gene is left open where the match is weak. Not every row has a clone size; where given, it reads once, few, many or a size class.

d_call: TRBD1; clone_size: few; v_call: TRBV12-3/TRBV12-4; j_call: TRBJ2-1; cdr3_nt: TGTGCCATCAGCTTAACGACAGGGGTTGAGCAGTTCTTC; cdr3_aa: CAISLTTGVEQFF
d_call: TRBD2; clone_size: -; v_call: TRBV5-1; j_call: TRBJ2-1; cdr3_nt: TGCGCCAGCAGCCGCAAGCGGGGGGACTACAATGAGCAGTTCTTC; cdr3_aa: CASSRKRGDYNEQFF
d_call: -; clone_size: once; v_call: TRBV6-2/TRBV6-3; j_call: TRBJ2-1; cdr3_nt: TGTGCCAGCAGTTACTCGAATTACAATGAGCAGTTCTTC; cdr3_aa: CASSYSNYNEQFF
d_call: -; clone_size: medium-sized; v_call: TRBV28; j_call: TRBJ2-1; cdr3_nt: TGTGCCAGCAGTTCCGGTTATCGGGGGCCGGGTAATGAGCAGTTCTTC; cdr3_aa: CASSSGYRGPGNEQFF
d_call: TRBD1; clone_size: many; v_call: TRBV7-9; j_call: TRBJ2-7; cdr3_nt: TGTGCCAGCAGCCGCGGGACAGGGACGAACGAGCAGTACTTC; cdr3_aa: CASSRGTGTNEQYF
d_call: -; clone_size: few; v_call: TRBV19; j_call: TRBJ1-2; cdr3_nt: TGTGCCAGTAGTCCCCAAGGGAATGGCTACACCTTC; cdr3_aa: CASSPQGNGYTF
d_call: -; clone_size: -; v_call: TRBV24-1; j_call: TRBJ2-5; cdr3_nt: TGTGCCACCAGTGATTTTGGGGAGACCCAGTACTTC; cdr3_aa: CATSDFGETQYF
d_call: -; clone_size: -; v_call: TRBV3-1; j_call: TRBJ2-7; cdr3_nt: TGTGCCAGCAGCCAAGATAAGAGGGATGGTGAGCAGTACTTC; cdr3_aa: CASSQDKRDGEQYF
d_call: TRBD1; clone_size: few; v_call: TRBV24-1; j_call: TRBJ2-1; cdr3_nt: TGTGCCACCAGTGATTCCGGGACAGCTTTCTACAATGAGCAGTTCTTC; cdr3_aa: CATSDSGTAFYNEQFF
d_call: -; clone_size: medium-sized; v_call: TRBV6-1; j_call: TRBJ2-7; cdr3_nt: TGTGCCAGCAGTCTGACCCTCTCCTACGAGCAGTACTTC; cdr3_aa: CASSLTLSYEQYF
d_call: -; clone_size: -; v_call: TRBV10-3; j_call: TRBJ1-3; cdr3_nt: TGTGCCATCAGTGAGGAGGGGGAACACGGAAACACCATATATTTT; cdr3_aa: CAISEEGEHGNTIYF
d_call: -; clone_size: -; v_call: TRBV20-1; j_call: TRBJ1-2; cdr3_nt: TGCAGTGCTATGCCAGGGAGGGTCTACACCTTC; cdr3_aa: CSAMPGRVYTF
d_call: TRBD2; clone_size: -; v_call: TRBV6-1; j_call: TRBJ2-3; cdr3_nt: TGTGCCAGCACACAAACTAGCGGGAGCCCAGATACGCAGTATTTT; cdr3_aa: CASTQTSGSPDTQYF
d_call: TRBD2; clone_size: medium-sized; v_call: TRBV27; j_call: TRBJ2-3; cdr3_nt: TGTGCCAGCAACCGAGCGGGAAGCACAGATACGCAGTATTTT; cdr3_aa: CASNRAGSTDTQYF
d_call: -; clone_size: many; v_call: TRBV30; j_call: TRBJ2-2; cdr3_nt: TGTGCCTGGAGCGCCAGTTGGATCGGGGAGCTGTTTTTT; cdr3_aa: CAWSASWIGELFF
d_call: -; clone_size: -; v_call: TRBV18; j_call: TRBJ2-7; cdr3_nt: TGTGCCAGCTCACCAGTAGGTCTTCTTTACTACGAGCAGTACTTC; cdr3_aa: CASSPVGLLYYEQYF
d_call: TRBD1; clone_size: -; v_call: TRBV27; j_call: TRBJ1-2; cdr3_nt: TGTGCCAGCAGTTCCTCCGCCGGGACAGGGAATGGCTACACCTTC; cdr3_aa: CASSSSAGTGNGYTF
d_call: TRBD1; clone_size: -; v_call: TRBV12-5; j_call: TRBJ1-5; cdr3_nt: TGTGCTAGTGGACAAGGGAGAGGGGGCAACAATCAGCCCCAGCATTTT; cdr3_aa: CASGQGRGGNNQPQHF
d_call: TRBD1; clone_size: few; v_call: TRBV5-1; j_call: TRBJ2-7; cdr3_nt: TGCGCCAGCAGCTTGATTGGAGAAATCAGGGGGAAGACCTACGAGCAGTACTTC; cdr3_aa: CASSLIGEIRGKTYEQYF
d_call: TRBD2; clone_size: few; v_call: TRBV28; j_call: TRBJ2-7; cdr3_nt: TGTGCCAGCAGTGGAGACCCTAGCGGGAGTCACTACGAGCAGTACTTC; cdr3_aa: CASSGDPSGSHYEQYF
d_call: -; clone_size: -; v_call: TRBV20-1; j_call: TRBJ1-6; cdr3_nt: TGCAGTGCTAGTCCCCTAGGGGTAGCGGGCTCACCCCTCCACTTT; cdr3_aa: CSASPLGVAGSPLHF
d_call: TRBD1; clone_size: many; v_call: TRBV5-1; j_call: TRBJ1-1; cdr3_nt: TGCGCCAGCAGCAAGGACAGGGGGAGAAACACTGAAGCTTTCTTT; cdr3_aa: CASSKDRGRNTEAFF
d_call: -; clone_size: few; v_call: TRBV27; j_call: TRBJ2-3; cdr3_nt: TGTGCCAGCAGTTTAAGGTACAGCGTGATGGCTCGCACAGATACGCAGTATTTT; cdr3_aa: CASSLRYSVMARTDTQYF
d_call: TRBD1; clone_size: -; v_call: TRBV4-3; j_call: TRBJ2-2; cdr3_nt: TGCGCCAGCAGCCAGGAAGTAGTGGGACAGGGATACACCGGGGAGCTGTTTTTT; cdr3_aa: CASSQEVVGQGYTGELFF
d_call: TRBD2; clone_size: many; v_call: TRBV4-2; j_call: TRBJ2-1; cdr3_nt: TGTGCCAGCAGCCACGTCGGGGGGGCTAGCGGGACGTCCTACAATGAGCAGTTCTTC; cdr3_aa: CASSHVGGASGTSYNEQFF
d_call: TRBD2; clone_size: many; v_call: TRBV11-1; j_call: TRBJ2-1; cdr3_nt: TGTGCCAGCAGCTTCCGGACTAGCTACAATGAGCAGTTCTTC; cdr3_aa: CASSFRTSYNEQFF
d_call: -; clone_size: -; v_call: TRBV20-1; j_call: TRBJ1-2; cdr3_nt: TGCAGTGCTAGATTGCCGGACACCTATGGCTACACCTTC; cdr3_aa: CSARLPDTYGYTF
d_call: TRBD1; clone_size: many; v_call: TRBV3-1; j_call: TRBJ1-1; cdr3_nt: TGTGCCAGCAGCCAGATGACAGGGAAGGCTTTCTTT; cdr3_aa: CASSQMTGKAFF
d_call: -; clone_size: many; v_call: TRBV10-3; j_call: TRBJ2-3; cdr3_nt: TGTGCCATCAGTGATGGAGACACAGATACGCAGTATTTT; cdr3_aa: CAISDGDTDTQYF
d_call: -; clone_size: many; v_call: TRBV29-1; j_call: TRBJ2-5; cdr3_nt: TGCAGCGTTGATGAGGCCGCCTGGGAGACCCAGTACTTC; cdr3_aa: CSVDEAAWETQYF
d_call: -; clone_size: -; v_call: TRBV18; j_call: TRBJ2-1; cdr3_nt: TGTGCCAGCTCACACTGGGACGGCGGTGAATACAATGAGCAGTTCTTC; cdr3_aa: CASSHWDGGEYNEQFF
d_call: -; clone_size: many; v_call: TRBV4-1; j_call: TRBJ1-3; cdr3_nt: TGCGCCAGCAGCCAAGCACCAGGTTATATAAACACCATATATTTT; cdr3_aa: CASSQAPGYINTIYF
d_call: -; clone_size: many; v_call: TRBV15; j_call: TRBJ2-7; cdr3_nt: TGTGCCACCAGCAGACAGGACATGCAGAACGAGCAGTACTTC; cdr3_aa: CATSRQDMQNEQYF